The 11 T cell receptor beta chains in this list originate from one sample, sequenced in a study of cytotoxic CD8 clonotypes in ibrutinib-treated CLL. TCRdb keeps only in-frame clones here, not all; method: immunoSEQ multiplex PCR. The sample consists of around 250,000 clones, about three quarters of them appearing once. Specimen: PBMCs, collected after 24 months of ibrutinib treatment. The receptors were sampled from a human donor with chronic lymphocytic leukemia.

This chain joins TRBV30 and TRBJ1-5, with a tentative D call TRBD1 (6 bases). V gave up 4 bases and J gave up 6 bases, with 13 bases separating them. Germline loops: CDR1 GTSNPN, CDR2 SVGIG (reference sequence). The CDR3 totals 13 residues. CDR3 loop: CAWTTGSGQPQHF. The CDR3 DNA reads TGTGCCTGGACCACAGGGAGTGGTCAGCCCCAGCATTTT.

The rearrangement links TRBV19 to TRBJ2-4; no clear D gene. V lost 3 bases and J 4 bases, leaving 13 bases between the germline ends. The CDR3 has 15 residues. Germline V CDR1 and CDR2: LNHDA, SQIVND (reference sequence). Here the CDR3 DNA reads TGTGCCAGTAGTATTAGGACGACCGGGAAAAACATTCAGTACTTC. Its protein product is CASSIRTTGKNIQYF.

This chain connects TRBV6-5 to TRBJ1-2; D unclear. The CDR3 loop spans 16 amino acids. Germline CDR1 reads MNHEY; CDR2 reads SVGAGI. V lost 2 bases, J lost 5 bases, and 18 bases lay in between. The CDR3 region is CASSYGSSGSVYGYTF. CDR3 bases: TGTGCCAGCAGTTACGGTTCAAGTGGCAGCGTTTATGGCTACACCTTC.

V usage is TRBV6-5 and J usage is TRBJ2-7; 7 bases align to TRBD1. This CDR3 is built from 11 residues. Losses at the gene ends were 4 bases for V and 12 bases for J; bases not matched to a gene: 6. Germline V gene data show CDR1 as MNHEY and CDR2 as SVGAGI. The CDR3 is CASSLTGLAYF. CDR3 nucleotide sequence: TGTGCCAGCAGTTTGACAGGGCTTGCGTACTTC.

J is TRBJ2-3 and V is TRBV12-5; 9 bases agree with TRBD1. The germline CDR1 and CDR2 sequences are LGHNT and FRNRAP. The CDR3 runs to 16 residues. V lost 2 bases and J lost 2; bases outside the gene matches: 5. The CDR3 region has the DNA TGTGCTAGTGGTTTGCCGGGACAGGGCTACACAGATACGCAGTATTTT. The encoded protein is CASGLPGQGYTDTQYF.

Worth noting for this clone: Germline is not matched at one junction end, which may reflect a read error. The rearrangement links TRBV7-3 to TRBJ1-3, with no clear D. Germline V gene lookup returns CDR1 SGHTA and CDR2 FQGTGA. This CDR3 is built from 13 residues. The DNA for the CDR3 is TGTGCCGGCAGCTTTGCTACCGAGACGGCCATATATTTT. Residues: CAGSFATETAIYF.

The V call is TRBV29-1, the J call TRBJ2-5; D possibly corresponds to TRBD2 (6 bases). Trimming left V 7 bases short and J 2 bases short, with 11 bases between. This CDR3 comprises 12 residues. Germline lookup yields CDR1 SQVTM and CDR2 ANQGSEA. The CDR3 nucleotides are TGCAGCGCAGTCGGGGGACAAGAGACCCAGTACTTC. Translating gives CSAVGGQETQYF.

This clone appeared a few times. The V call is TRBV2, the J call TRBJ1-4; D gene unclear. V was cut by 6 bases and J by 0 bases, with 14 bases left in between. CDR3 length: 16 amino acids. Germline CDR1 reads SNHLY; CDR2 reads FYNNEI. The CDR3 nucleotides are TGTGCCAGCAGAGATCTGGGATTTGCAACTAATGAAAAACTGTTTTTT. This encodes CASRDLGFATNEKLFF.

The chain uses TRBV18 and TRBJ2-3; D is unresolved. The germline CDR1 and CDR2 sequences are KGHSH and LQKENI. V shed 2 bases and J shed 2 bases, with 2 bases lying between them. CDR3 length: 12 residues. This chain's CDR3 is CASSPDTDTQYF. The CDR3 DNA sequence: TGTGCCAGCTCACCAGACACAGATACGCAGTATTTT.

This chain links TRBV6-6 with TRBJ1-1; D not resolved. Trimming left V 0 bases short and J 6 bases short, with 14 bases between. The CDR3 has 15 residues. Germline V gives CDR1 MNHNY, CDR2 SVGAGI (reference sequence). The CDR3 sequence: CASSYSIGVSAEAFF. The DNA for the CDR3 is TGTGCCAGCAGTTACTCGATTGGGGTTAGCGCTGAAGCTTTCTTT.

In this sample, this clone turned up a few times. V usage is TRBV28 and J usage is TRBJ1-5; 9 bases match TRBD1. The V and J ends lost 6 bases and 4 bases, in that order; junction bases with no gene match: 4. This CDR3 contains 14 residues. From germline, CDR1 is MDHEN and CDR2 SYDVKM. The CDR3 DNA is TGTGCCAGCAGCCGTGGACAGGGGAATCAGCCCCAGCATTTT. It encodes CASSRGQGNQPQHF.